Presented here are 30 T cell receptor beta chains from one specimen sequenced in a study of T cells after yellow fever vaccination. Using its own MiXCR run on the 5' RACE reads, TCRdb lists one record per CDR3 protein. This table holds about 330,000 distinct CDR3 sequences, around 8.1% found once. Material: PBMCs, obtained roughly 47 days after the first yellow fever vaccination. These receptors were taken from a man aged 18 to 30 who received the YFV17D yellow fever vaccine.

The chain employs TRBV7-9 and TRBJ2-1; D is unresolved. This CDR3 is built from 12 residues. CDR1 and CDR2 (germline): SEHNR, FQNEAQ (reference sequence). Trimming took 1 base from V and 5 from J, leaving 3 bases between them. In DNA, the CDR3 is TGTGCCAGCAGCTTAGTTGACAATGAGCAGTTCTTC. Encoded protein: CASSLVDNEQFF.

The CDR3 nucleotides are TGCGCCAGCAGCCAAGACAGGGACCGCAATCAGCCCCAGCATTTT. This sequence encodes CASSQDRDRNQPQHF. J is TRBJ1-5 and V is TRBV4-3; the D gene is possibly TRBD1 (5 bases). CDR1 LGHNA and CDR2 YSLEER come from the germline V gene. V shed 0 bases and J shed 2 bases, with 8 bases lying between them. The CDR3 runs 15 residues.

This clonotype was detected ten times or more. The V call is TRBV27, the J call TRBJ1-6; a possible D gene is TRBD1 (5 bases). V shed 5 bases and J shed 13 bases, with 15 bases lying between them. Germline V gene sequence: CDR1 MNHEY, CDR2 SMNVEV (reference sequence). This CDR3 region has 13 residues. This CDR3 reads CASSQGGVTPLHF. In DNA form, the CDR3 reads TGTGCCAGCAGTCAGGGTGGGGTTACGCCCCTCCACTTT.

The V and J genes are TRBV7-7 and TRBJ2-1; TRBD2 might be the D (5 bases). The V gene lost 5 bases and the J gene lost 4 bases, with 18 bases spanning the gap. CDR1 SSHAT and CDR2 FNYEAQ come from the germline V gene (reference sequence). The CDR3 extends over 16 amino acids. The DNA of the CDR3 is TGTGCCAGCAGCCCGCACCCCCTAGCCGCGTACAATGAGCAGTTCTTC. As protein: CASSPHPLAAYNEQFF.

This clonotype has a handful of counts. The chain combines TRBV25-1 with TRBJ1-5; 10 nucleotides agree with TRBD1. Germline CDR1 reads MGHDK; CDR2 reads SYGVNS. The CDR3 runs 16 residues. With 5 bases clipped from V and 3 bases from J, the junction kept 7 bases outside the gene matches. CDR3 region: CASSIRDRGLNQPQHF. The CDR3 nucleotides are TGTGCCAGCAGTATCCGGGACAGGGGTCTCAATCAGCCCCAGCATTTT.

There are a few counts of this clonotype. V is TRBV27 and J is TRBJ2-4; 8 nucleotides line up with TRBD1. CDR3 length equals 15 residues. V trimming: 5 bases; J trimming: 5 bases; junction bases outside the gene matches: 8. Per germline, CDR1 MNHEY and CDR2 SMNVEV (reference sequence). The CDR3: CASSPRQGRENIQYF. The DNA for the CDR3 is TGTGCCAGCAGTCCCCGACAGGGGAGAGAAAACATTCAGTACTTC.

The rearrangement links TRBV7-8 to TRBJ2-6; D remains ambiguous. Germline lookup yields CDR1 SGHVS and CDR2 FQNEAQ. The CDR3 loop spans 17 amino acids. V was pared by 5 bases and J by 0 bases, with 14 bases between. In DNA, the CDR3 is TGTGCCAGCAGCCCGCCCGGACGGTTCTCTGGGGCCAACGTCCTGACTTTC. Residues: CASSPPGRFSGANVLTF.

This sequence joins TRBV5-4 and TRBJ1-2, with a tentative D call TRBD1 (5 bases). The CDR3 is 12 amino acids. Deletions cut 5 bases from V and 8 bases from J, with 13 bases between. CDR1 and CDR2 from the germline V gene are SGHNT and YYREEE (reference sequence). CDR3 amino acids: CASRGDPGGYTF. The CDR3 bases are TGTGCCAGCAGGGGGGACCCGGGCGGCTACACCTTC.

The sample holds many counts of this clonotype. CDR3 loop: CASSLTGAVDEQFF. DNA of the CDR3: TGTGCCAGCAGTTTGACTGGAGCGGTGGATGAGCAGTTCTTC. This chain uses TRBV6-2 or TRBV6-3 with TRBJ2-1, with a possible D match to TRBD2 (5 bases). The CDR3 contains 14 residues. The germline CDR1 and CDR2 sequences are MNHEY and SVGEGT. V lost 4 bases to trimming and J lost 8 bases, with 15 bases between them.

CDR3 nucleotide sequence: TGTGCCAGCAGTGAGACAGGTCGGACTGAAGCTTTCTTT. Translating it yields CASSETGRTEAFF. The rearrangement joins TRBV25-1 to TRBJ1-1; possible D gene TRBD1, 6 bases. Trimming left V 3 bases short and J 5 bases short, with 10 bases between. Per the germline V gene, CDR1 is MGHDK and CDR2 is SYGVNS. The CDR3 contains 13 residues.

In this sample, this clonotype turned up a few times. The rearrangement joins TRBV29-1 to TRBJ1-2, with D perhaps TRBD1 (5 bases). V was trimmed by 6 bases and J by 8 bases, leaving 19 bases between them. Germline V CDR1 and CDR2: SQVTM, ANQGSEA. The CDR3 is 13 residues long. The CDR3 spells CSVGDPPIRGYTF. The CDR3 DNA reads TGCAGCGTCGGGGACCCACCTATTAGGGGCTACACCTTC.

This chain connects TRBV7-3 to TRBJ2-5; 12 nucleotides align to TRBD2. CDR3 length equals 15 residues. V lost 0 bases to trimming and J lost 5 bases; unmatched junction nucleotides: 1. The V gene's germline CDR1 is SGHTA and CDR2 FQGTGA. Here the CDR3 reads CASSLTGTSGETQYF. CDR3 bases: TGTGCCAGCAGCTTAACGGGGACTAGCGGGGAGACCCAGTACTTC.

As regards this clonotype: A clone one base away is much larger, so this may be a read error. The CDR3, as DNA: TGTGCCAGCTCCCCGGCCCTCAGCACATATACGCAGTATTTT. Its protein is CASSPALSTYTQYF. The chain has TRBV18 and TRBJ2-3; D unresolved. In germline, CDR1 is KGHSH, CDR2 LQKENI. The CDR3 runs 14 residues.

The sample holds a few counts of this clonotype. J is TRBJ1-4 and V is TRBV4-3, with a possible D match to TRBD1 (6 bases). Looked up from germline, CDR1 is LGHNA and CDR2 is YSLEER. Trimming shortened V by 4 bases and J by 9 bases, and 18 bases separated the two germline ends. The CDR3 consists of 15 residues. The CDR3 reads CASSPLNRVEKKLFF. The CDR3 DNA follows: TGCGCCAGCAGCCCCCTGAACAGGGTAGAGAAAAAACTGTTTTTT.

This clonotype came up many times. CDR3 DNA: TGTGCCAGCAGCTTAAATGGACAGGGGGCCTTTCAGCCCCAGCATTTT. It is translated as CASSLNGQGAFQPQHF. The rearrangement joins TRBV7-2 to TRBJ1-5; 11 nucleotides line up with TRBD1. Looked up from germline, CDR1 is SGHTA and CDR2 is FQGNSA. The ends lost 2 bases at V and 6 bases at J; junction bases unmatched: 6. This CDR3 contains 16 residues.

This chain connects TRBV7-9 to TRBJ2-1; 9 bases line up with TRBD2. Germline loops: CDR1 SEHNR, CDR2 FQNEAQ (reference sequence). V dropped 3 bases and J dropped 8; count of bases not matched to a gene: 14. The CDR3 is 17 residues long. CDR3 coding DNA: TGTGCCAGCAGCTTTGACAAGCGGGGGGTTTTTTGGTATGAGCAGTTCTTC. Amino acid sequence: CASSFDKRGVFWYEQFF.

The J gene is TRBJ1-1, the V gene TRBV6-6; D unresolved. Trimming cost V 8 bases and J 1 base, with 11 bases left between them. This CDR3 is built from 13 residues. Germline CDR1 MNHNY, CDR2 SVGAGI (reference sequence). The CDR3, as DNA: TGTGCCAGCGTCGTCCCTTCGAACACTGAAGCTTTCTTT. It specifies CASVVPSNTEAFF.

The chain has TRBV28 and TRBJ2-3; D may be TRBD1 or TRBD2 (5 bases each). The CDR3 totals 19 residues. V lost 4 bases and J lost 6, with 29 bases in between. Germline CDR1 MDHEN, CDR2 SYDVKM. In DNA, the CDR3 is TGTGCCAGCAGTTCCCAAACGCCAAAGGACGGGGCTTTGGGGGATACGCAGTATTTT. This gives the protein CASSSQTPKDGALGDTQYF. The whole variable domain, filled in from reference TRBV28 and TRBJ2-3, reads DVKVTQSSRYLVKRTGEKVFLECVQDMDHENMFWYRQDPGLGLRLIYFSYDVKMKEKGDIPEGYSVSREKKERFSLILESASTNQTSMYLCASSSQTPKDGALGDTQYFGPGTRLTVL.

The chain recombines TRBV6-5 with TRBJ2-7, with 7 bases identical to TRBD1. Trimming cost V 3 bases and J 3 bases; bases outside gene matches: 5. Germline CDR1 reads MNHEY; CDR2 reads SVGAGI. The CDR3 consists of 14 residues. The CDR3, as DNA: TGTGCCAGCAGTTATGGACAGGTCGGCTACGAGCAGTACGTC. Translated: CASSYGQVGYEQYV.

Turning to this clonotype: Being one base from a much bigger clone, this may be a read error. The rearrangement links TRBV7-9 to TRBJ2-2; 14 bases match TRBD2. The V segment lost 5 bases and the J segment 4 bases; nucleotides outside the gene matches: 6. This CDR3 has 17 amino acids. Germline values: CDR1 SEHNR, CDR2 FQNEAQ (reference sequence). The CDR3 DNA reads as TGTGCCAGCAGCCGCGGACTAGCGGGGGGCTGCACCGGGGAGCTGTTTTTT. Protein product: CASSRGLAGGCTGELFF. The full variable domain, with the rest looked up from reference TRBV7-9 and TRBJ2-2, is DTGVSQNPRHKITKRGQNVTFRCDPISEHNRLYWYRQTLGQGPEFLTYFQNEAQLEKSRLLSDRFSAERPKGSFSTLEIQRTEQGDSAMYLCASSRGLAGGCTGELFFGEGSRLTVL.

This clonotype has more than one count but fewer than ten. The rearrangement links TRBV6-1 to TRBJ1-1; 8 positions match TRBD1. The CDR3 contains 15 residues. CDR1 MNHNS and CDR2 SASEGT come from the germline V gene. The J segment lost 11 bases and the V segment lost 5 bases, leaving 16 bases of the junction unmatched. The CDR3 region is CASSPPATGARSAFF. CDR3 nucleotides: TGTGCCAGCAGTCCACCGGCGACAGGGGCTCGGTCGGCTTTCTTT.

This clonotype showed up just a few times. The chain links TRBV29-1 to TRBJ2-1, with 8 bases identical to TRBD2. The J segment lost 5 bases and the V segment lost 5 bases, leaving 8 bases of the junction unmatched. Germline values: CDR1 SQVTM, CDR2 ANQGSEA. The CDR3 loop spans 14 amino acids. CDR3 DNA: TGCAGCGTTTCTCAAGCGGGGGCGAACAATGAGCAGTTCTTC. This translates into CSVSQAGANNEQFF.

The chain has TRBV27 and TRBJ2-3; the D is unclear. The CDR3 is made up of 14 amino acids. Looked up from germline, CDR1 is MNHEY and CDR2 is SMNVEV (reference sequence). The ends were cut back, 1 base at V and 4 bases at J, with 9 bases in the middle. The DNA for the CDR3 is TGTGCCAGCAGTTTATATTGGGGATCAGATACGCAGTATTTT. It yields the protein CASSLYWGSDTQYF.

This clonotype was found once. At one boundary the junction diverges from the germline segment, which might be a read error. The V and J genes are TRBV10-3 and TRBJ2-3; 8 bases agree with TRBD2. CDR3 length: 15 residues. Per germline, CDR1 ENHRY and CDR2 SYGVKD. The CDR3, as DNA: TGTGCCATCAGGGCTAGCGGGCTACCCACATATACGCAGTATTTT. It codes for CAIRASGLPTYTQYF.

This clonotype was observed a few times. CDR3 coding DNA: TGCAGCGTTGACCTAACTATAACTCGAGACAATGAGCAGTTCTTC. Its translation: CSVDLTITRDNEQFF. This rearrangement joins TRBV29-1 to TRBJ2-1, with no clear D. This CDR3 contains 15 residues. Trimming cost V 3 bases and J 5 bases, with 17 bases left between them. Germline V lookup: CDR1 SQVTM, CDR2 ANQGSEA.

This clonotype was seen a handful of times. This chain links TRBV5-6 with TRBJ2-2, with TRBD2 identical over 10 bases. Germline loops: CDR1 SGHDT, CDR2 YYEEEE. The CDR3 covers 17 residues. The trim removed 1 base at V and 1 base at J, leaving 4 bases unmatched. CDR3 nucleotides: TGTGCCAGCAGCTTGACCCGACTAGCGGGGAACACCGGGGAGCTGTTTTTT. It codes for CASSLTRLAGNTGELFF.

The chain employs TRBV10-3 and TRBJ1-2; D remains ambiguous. The CDR3 is made up of 15 amino acids. The V gene lost 3 bases and the J gene lost 2 bases, with 13 bases spanning the gap. Per the germline V gene, CDR1 is ENHRY and CDR2 is SYGVKD. CDR3 nucleotide sequence: TGTGCCATCAGTGACGCTCTCTCCAAGAACTATGGCTACACCTTC. This encodes CAISDALSKNYGYTF.

This clonotype was counted a few times. The CDR3 reads CASSLTQRGELGEDTQYF. In nucleotides, the CDR3 is TGCGCCAGCAGCTTGACGCAACGAGGGGAGTTAGGGGAAGATACGCAGTATTTT. The rearrangement uses TRBV5-1 and TRBJ2-3; D assignment may be TRBD1 or TRBD2 (5 bases each). From germline, CDR1 is SGHRS and CDR2 YFSETQ. V lost 1 base and J 5 bases, leaving 23 bases between the germline ends. This CDR3 has 18 residues.

This sequence joins TRBV29-1 and TRBJ1-3; perhaps TRBD1 as D (6 bases). The V and J ends lost 4 bases and 3 bases respectively, with 13 bases between them. Germline CDR1 and CDR2: SQVTM and ANQGSEA. The CDR3 is made up of 14 amino acids. CDR3 sequence: CSVVGAKDGNTIYF. In nucleotides, the CDR3 is TGCAGCGTTGTGGGGGCTAAGGATGGAAACACCATATATTTT.

The genes are TRBV7-2 and TRBJ2-5, with D possibly TRBD2 on 5 matching bases. Germline V gives CDR1 SGHTA, CDR2 FQGNSA. The germline V and J ends were trimmed by 1 base and 13 bases, with 16 bases remaining between them. The CDR3 has 13 amino acids. CDR3 sequence reads: CASSLVASPNRYF. CDR3 nucleotide sequence: TGTGCCAGCAGCTTAGTAGCTAGCCCGAATCGGTACTTC. The complete variable domain, with remaining parts taken from reference TRBV7-2 and TRBJ2-5, reads GAGVSQSPSNKVTEKGKDVELRCDPISGHTALYWYRQSLGQGLEFLIYFQGNSAPDKSGLPSDRFSAERTGGSVSTLTIQRTQQEDSAVYLCASSLVASPNRYFGPGTRLLVL.